This T cell receptor beta chain derives from a study of T cells in Graves' hyperthyroidism and ophthalmopathy. The CDR3 spans 15 residues. The germline V gene has CDR1 SGHVS and CDR2 FQNEAQ. With V trimmed by 4 bases and J by 8 bases, 11 bases remained unmatched. Researchers took RNA transcripts and amplified the TCR beta CDR3 regions from them. An initial round of RT-PCR targeting the TCR CDR3 relied on the HTBI primer set. One entry per CDR3 protein, called by TCRdb with MiXCR from the multiplex PCR reads. The sample carries a few hundred thousand distinct CDR3 sequences, approximately 15% recorded once.

This chain joins TRBV7-8 and TRBJ2-3; 8 bases are shared with TRBD1. This clonotype originated in a woman younger than 35 with Graves' hyperthyroidism. The material sequenced was blood. The CDR3 DNA is TGTGCCAGCAGCTCCTCTGGACAGGGCGGTGGTACGCAGTATTTT. This gives the protein CASSSSGQGGGTQYF. The entire variable domain, with the rest obtained from reference TRBV7-8 and TRBJ2-3, is as follows: GAGVSQSPRYKVAKRGQDVALRCDPISGHVSLFWYQQALGQGPEFLTYFQNEAQLDKSGLPSDRFFAERPEGSVSTLKIQRTQQEDSAVYLCASSSSGQGGGTQYFGPGTRLTVL.